This T cell receptor beta chain was retrieved from a study of beta chain features in type 1 diabetes. General study findings and limits: Naive, central memory and Treg TCRB repertoires seemed to resemble each other more closely in patients than they did in healthy donors. A moderate, significant TCRB CDR3 shortening appeared in type 1 diabetes across four CD4+ subsets.

Via CD45RO/CCR7/CD25/CD127/CD95/CD27, cells of the CD4+ naive, central memory, regulatory and stem cell-like memory subsets were sorted. V lost 2 bases and J lost 2, with 11 bases in between. The germline V gene encodes CDR1 ENHRY and CDR2 SYGVKD. This CDR3 has 15 amino acids. This clone has just a few counts. Its antigen is unknown. cDNA synthesis used the whole RNA isolate, giving expressed TCRB sequences. Only in-frame clones appear in the TCRdb table, and some are missing; sequencing was by immunoSEQ multiplex PCR. Of tens of thousands of clones in the sample, approximately 62% were seen once. This clonotype originated in a woman aged 18-29 years in good health. Sequencing input: Tregs from blood. The chain couples TRBV10-3 to TRBJ2-3, with D perhaps TRBD2 (6 bases). The DNA of the CDR3 is TGTGCCATCAGTGAGAGGCTAGCGACCACAGATACGCAGTATTTT. Its translation is CAISERLATTDTQYF.